This T cell receptor (beta chain) was identified during a study of T-cell reconstitution after alpha-beta-depleted transplantation in children. Construction of the TCRbeta library involved unique molecular identifiers. MiXCR, applied by TCRdb to the PCR reads, yields one record per CDR3 protein. The sample lists around 440,000 distinct CDR3 sequences, roughly 16% occurring once. The V and J ends lost 4 bases and 3 bases respectively, with 18 bases between them. Germline CDR1 and CDR2: KGHDR and SFDVKD. The length of the CDR3 is 18 residues. This TCR derives from a boy under two years old who had a stem cell transplant for Wiskott-Aldrich syndrome, so the T cells may come from the graft donor. Here the sequenced sample was PBMCs, mostly from graft donor cells, taken 360 days after TCRalphabeta/CD19-depleted stem cell transplant. The chain links TRBV24-1 to TRBJ2-6, with D perhaps matching TRBD1 or TRBD2 (6 bases each). This chain's CDR3 is CATSDPRDRGRGANVLTF. The CDR3 region has the DNA TGTGCCACCAGTGACCCCAGAGACCGGGGGCGTGGGGCCAACGTCCTGACTTTC.